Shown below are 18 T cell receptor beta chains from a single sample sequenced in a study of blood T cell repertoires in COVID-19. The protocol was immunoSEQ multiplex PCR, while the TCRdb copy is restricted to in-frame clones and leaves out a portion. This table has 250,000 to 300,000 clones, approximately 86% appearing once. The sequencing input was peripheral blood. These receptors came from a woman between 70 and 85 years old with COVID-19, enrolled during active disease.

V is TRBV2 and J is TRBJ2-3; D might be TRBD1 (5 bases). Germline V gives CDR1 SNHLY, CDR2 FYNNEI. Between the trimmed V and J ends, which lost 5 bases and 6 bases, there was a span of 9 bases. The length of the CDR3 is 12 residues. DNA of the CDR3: TGTGCCAGCAGTACAGGAATCGATACGCAGTATTTT. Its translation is CASSTGIDTQYF.

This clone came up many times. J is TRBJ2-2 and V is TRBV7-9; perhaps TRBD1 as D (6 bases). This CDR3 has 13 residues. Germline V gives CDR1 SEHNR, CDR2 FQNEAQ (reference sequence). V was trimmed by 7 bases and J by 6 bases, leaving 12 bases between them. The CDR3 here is CASMWGQAGELFF. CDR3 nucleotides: TGTGCCAGCATGTGGGGGCAGGCCGGGGAGCTGTTTTTT.

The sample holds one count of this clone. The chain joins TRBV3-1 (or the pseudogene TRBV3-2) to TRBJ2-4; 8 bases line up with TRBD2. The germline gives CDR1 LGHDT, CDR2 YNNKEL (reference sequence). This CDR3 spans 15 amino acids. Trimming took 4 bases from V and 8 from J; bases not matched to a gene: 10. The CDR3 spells CASSPRGGFDDIQYF. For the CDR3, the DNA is TGTGCCAGCAGCCCCCGGGGGGGGTTTGACGACATTCAGTACTTC.

The CDR3 DNA reads TGTGCCAGCAGTTACGGCCAGGGGGTGAATCAGCCCCAGCATTTT. It translates to CASSYGQGVNQPQHF. The chain couples TRBV6-2 or TRBV6-3 to TRBJ1-5; 7 bases agree with TRBD1. The trim removed 2 bases at V and 4 bases at J, leaving 5 bases unmatched. Germline CDR1 reads MNHEY; CDR2 reads SVGEGT. The CDR3 totals 15 residues.

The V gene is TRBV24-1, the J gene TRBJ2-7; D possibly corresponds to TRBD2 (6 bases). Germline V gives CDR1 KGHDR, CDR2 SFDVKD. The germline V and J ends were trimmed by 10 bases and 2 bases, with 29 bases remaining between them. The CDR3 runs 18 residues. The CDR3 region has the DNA TGTGCCACTCCCCCCGGACGGCCTTGTGGCGGGGTCGCCTACGAGCAGTACTTC. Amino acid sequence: CATPPGRPCGGVAYEQYF.

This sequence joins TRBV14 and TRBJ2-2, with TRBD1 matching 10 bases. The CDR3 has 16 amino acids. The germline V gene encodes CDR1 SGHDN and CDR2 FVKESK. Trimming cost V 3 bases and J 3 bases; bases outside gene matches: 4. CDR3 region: CASSHVGQGDTGELFF. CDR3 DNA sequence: TGTGCCAGCAGCCACGTTGGACAGGGGGACACCGGGGAGCTGTTTTTT.

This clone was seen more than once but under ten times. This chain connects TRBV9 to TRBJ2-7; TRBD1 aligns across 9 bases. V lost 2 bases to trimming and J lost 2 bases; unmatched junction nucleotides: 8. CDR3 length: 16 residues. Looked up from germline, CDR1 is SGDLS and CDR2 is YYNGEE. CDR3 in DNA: TGTGCCAGCAGCGTTGGGTGGGGACAGGGAGCCTACGAGCAGTACTTC. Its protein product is CASSVGWGQGAYEQYF.

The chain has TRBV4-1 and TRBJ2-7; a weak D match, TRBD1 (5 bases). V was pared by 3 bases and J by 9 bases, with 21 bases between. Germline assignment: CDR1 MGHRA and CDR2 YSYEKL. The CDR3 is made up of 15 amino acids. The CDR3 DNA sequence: TGCGCCAGCAGCCAGGGGCCAGGGTCAGTAGGCGGGCAGTACTTC. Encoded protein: CASSQGPGSVGGQYF.

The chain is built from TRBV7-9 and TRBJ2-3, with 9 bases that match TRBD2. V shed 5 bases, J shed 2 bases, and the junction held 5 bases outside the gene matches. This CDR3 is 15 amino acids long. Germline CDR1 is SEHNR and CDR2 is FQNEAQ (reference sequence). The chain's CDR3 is CASSLSGGPTDTQYF. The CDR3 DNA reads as TGTGCCAGCAGCCTCAGCGGGGGGCCCACAGATACGCAGTATTTT.

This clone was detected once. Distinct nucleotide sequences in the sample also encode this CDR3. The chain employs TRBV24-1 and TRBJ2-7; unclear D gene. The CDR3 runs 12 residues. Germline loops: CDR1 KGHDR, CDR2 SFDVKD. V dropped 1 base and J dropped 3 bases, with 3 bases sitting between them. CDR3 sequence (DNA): TGTGCCACCAGTGATTTCGGCTACGAGCAGTACTTC. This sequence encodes CATSDFGYEQYF.

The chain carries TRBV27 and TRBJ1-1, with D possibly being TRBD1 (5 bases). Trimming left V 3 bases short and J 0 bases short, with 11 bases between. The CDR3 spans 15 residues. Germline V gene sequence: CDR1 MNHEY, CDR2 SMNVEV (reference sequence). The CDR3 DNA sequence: TGTGCCAGCAGTTTGGGGGGAATAGTGAACACTGAAGCTTTCTTT. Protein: CASSLGGIVNTEAFF.

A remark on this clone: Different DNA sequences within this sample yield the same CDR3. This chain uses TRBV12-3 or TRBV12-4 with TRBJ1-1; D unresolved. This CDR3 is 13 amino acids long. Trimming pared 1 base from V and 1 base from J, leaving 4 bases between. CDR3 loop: CASSLGQNTEAFF. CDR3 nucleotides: TGTGCCAGCAGTTTAGGTCAGAACACTGAAGCTTTCTTT.

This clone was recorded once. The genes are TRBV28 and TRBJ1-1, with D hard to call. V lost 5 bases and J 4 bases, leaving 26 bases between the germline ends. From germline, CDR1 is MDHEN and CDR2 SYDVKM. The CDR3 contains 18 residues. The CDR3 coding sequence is TGTGCCAGCAGTCACTATAGCCTTACACGCACCTTGCTCACTGAAGCTTTCTTT. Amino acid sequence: CASSHYSLTRTLLTEAFF.

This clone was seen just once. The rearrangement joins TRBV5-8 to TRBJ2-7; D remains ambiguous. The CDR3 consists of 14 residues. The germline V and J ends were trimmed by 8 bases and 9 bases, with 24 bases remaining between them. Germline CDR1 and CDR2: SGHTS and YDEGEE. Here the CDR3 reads CASTPGGPFISQYF. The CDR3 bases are TGTGCCAGTACCCCGGGTGGTCCATTTATCTCGCAGTACTTC.

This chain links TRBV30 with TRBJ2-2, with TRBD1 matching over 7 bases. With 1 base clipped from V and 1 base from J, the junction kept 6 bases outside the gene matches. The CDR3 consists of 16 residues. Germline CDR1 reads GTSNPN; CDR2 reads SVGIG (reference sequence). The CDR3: CAWSEGAIGNTGELFF. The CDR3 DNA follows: TGTGCCTGGAGTGAGGGGGCGATAGGGAACACCGGGGAGCTGTTTTTT. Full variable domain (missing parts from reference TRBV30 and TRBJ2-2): SQTIHQWPATLVQPVGSPLSLECTVEGTSNPNLYWYRQAAGRGLQLLFYSVGIGQISSEVPQNLSASRPQDRQFILSSKKLLLSDSGFYLCAWSEGAIGNTGELFFGEGSRLTVL.

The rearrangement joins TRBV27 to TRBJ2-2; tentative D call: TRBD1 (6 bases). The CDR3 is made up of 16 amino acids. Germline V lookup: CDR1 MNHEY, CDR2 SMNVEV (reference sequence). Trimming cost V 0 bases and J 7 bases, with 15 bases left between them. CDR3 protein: CASSLSHHRAGGELFF. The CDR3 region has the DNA TGTGCCAGCAGTTTATCCCACCACAGGGCGGGCGGGGAGCTGTTTTTT.

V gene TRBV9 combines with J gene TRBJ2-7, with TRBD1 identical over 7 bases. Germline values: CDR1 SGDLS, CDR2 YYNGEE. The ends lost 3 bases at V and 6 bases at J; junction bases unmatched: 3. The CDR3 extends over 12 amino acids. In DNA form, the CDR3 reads TGTGCCAGCAGCGATACAGGGGTCGAGCAGTACTTC. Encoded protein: CASSDTGVEQYF.

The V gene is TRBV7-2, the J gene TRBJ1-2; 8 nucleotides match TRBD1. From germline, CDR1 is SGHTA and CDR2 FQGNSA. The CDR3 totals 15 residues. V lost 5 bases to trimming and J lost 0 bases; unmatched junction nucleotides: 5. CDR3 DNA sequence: TGTGCCAGCAGCCGTGGACAGGGTCCTAACTATGGCTACACCTTC. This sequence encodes CASSRGQGPNYGYTF.